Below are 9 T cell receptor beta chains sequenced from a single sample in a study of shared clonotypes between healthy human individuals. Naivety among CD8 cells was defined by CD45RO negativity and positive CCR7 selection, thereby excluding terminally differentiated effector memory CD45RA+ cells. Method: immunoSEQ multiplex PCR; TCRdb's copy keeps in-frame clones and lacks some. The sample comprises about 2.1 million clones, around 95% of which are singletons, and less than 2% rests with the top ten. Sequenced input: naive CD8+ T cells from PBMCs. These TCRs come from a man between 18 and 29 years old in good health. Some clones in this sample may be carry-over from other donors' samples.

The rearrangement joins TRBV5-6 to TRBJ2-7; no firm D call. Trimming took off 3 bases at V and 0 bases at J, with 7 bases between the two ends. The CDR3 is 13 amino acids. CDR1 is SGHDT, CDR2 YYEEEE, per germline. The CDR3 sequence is CASSWRVSYEQYF. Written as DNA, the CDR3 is TGTGCCAGCAGCTGGAGAGTCTCCTACGAGCAGTACTTC.

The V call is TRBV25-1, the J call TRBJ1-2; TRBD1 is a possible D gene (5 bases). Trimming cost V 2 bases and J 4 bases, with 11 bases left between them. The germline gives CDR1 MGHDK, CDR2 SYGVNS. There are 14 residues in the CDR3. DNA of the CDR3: TGTGCCAGCAGTGAAGTGGGGCAGGTCTATGGCTACACCTTC. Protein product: CASSEVGQVYGYTF.

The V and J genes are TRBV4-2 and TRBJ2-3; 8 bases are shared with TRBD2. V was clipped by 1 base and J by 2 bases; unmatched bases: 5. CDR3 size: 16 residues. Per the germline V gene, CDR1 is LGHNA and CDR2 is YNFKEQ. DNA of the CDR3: TGTGCCAGCAGCCAAGCAATAGCGGGACTCACAGATACGCAGTATTTT. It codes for CASSQAIAGLTDTQYF.

The CDR3 reads CASSLERTGGYGYTF. CDR3 DNA: TGCGCCAGCAGCTTGGAAAGGACAGGGGGCTATGGCTACACCTTC. The rearrangement joins TRBV5-1 to TRBJ1-2, with 10 bases that match TRBD1. V shed 0 bases, J shed 4 bases, and the junction held 3 bases outside the gene matches. Germline V gene sequence: CDR1 SGHRS, CDR2 YFSETQ. This CDR3 region has 15 residues. The variable domain in full, completed from reference TRBV5-1 and TRBJ1-2, reads KAGVTQTPRYLIKTRGQQVTLSCSPISGHRSVSWYQQTPGQGLQFLFEYFSETQRNKGNFPGRFSGRQFSNSRSEMNVSTLELGDSALYLCASSLERTGGYGYTFGSGTRLTVV.

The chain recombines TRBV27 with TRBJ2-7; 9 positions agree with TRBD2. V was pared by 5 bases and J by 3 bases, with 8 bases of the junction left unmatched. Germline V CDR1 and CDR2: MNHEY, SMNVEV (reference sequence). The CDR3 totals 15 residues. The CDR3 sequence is CASSPRTSAIYEQYF. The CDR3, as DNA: TGTGCCAGCAGTCCCCGGACTAGCGCTATCTACGAGCAGTACTTC.

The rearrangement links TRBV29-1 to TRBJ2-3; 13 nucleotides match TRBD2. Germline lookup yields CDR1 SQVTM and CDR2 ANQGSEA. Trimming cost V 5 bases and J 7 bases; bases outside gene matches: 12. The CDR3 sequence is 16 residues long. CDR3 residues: CSVHLPGLAGPNTQYF. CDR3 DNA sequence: TGCAGCGTTCATTTACCGGGACTAGCGGGACCAAATACGCAGTATTTT.

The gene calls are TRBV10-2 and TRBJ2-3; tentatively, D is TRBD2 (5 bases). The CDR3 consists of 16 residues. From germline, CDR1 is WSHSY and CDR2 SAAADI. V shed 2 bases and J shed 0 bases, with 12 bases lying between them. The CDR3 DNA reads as TGCGCCAGCAGTGAGCGGCGGGTTCTTAGCACAGATACGCAGTATTTT. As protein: CASSERRVLSTDTQYF.

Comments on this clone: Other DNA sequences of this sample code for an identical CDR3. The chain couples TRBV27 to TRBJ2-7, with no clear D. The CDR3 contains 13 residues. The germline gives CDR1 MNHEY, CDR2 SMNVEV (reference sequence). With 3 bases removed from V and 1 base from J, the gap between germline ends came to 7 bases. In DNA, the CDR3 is TGTGCCAGCAGTTTTGCAGCATCCTACGAGCAGTACTTC. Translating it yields CASSFAASYEQYF.

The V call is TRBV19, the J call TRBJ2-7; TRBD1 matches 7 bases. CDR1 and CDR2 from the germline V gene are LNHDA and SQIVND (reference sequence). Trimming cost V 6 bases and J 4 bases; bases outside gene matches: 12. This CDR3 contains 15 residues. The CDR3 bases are TGTGCCAGTAGCGCGTTACAGGGGACCAAATACGAGCAGTACTTC. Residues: CASSALQGTKYEQYF.